This T cell receptor beta chain was identified in a study of T cells in women clearing cervical HPV infection. In regard to this clone: Its specificity is unknown. The read terminates 3 residues ahead of where the CDR3 ends, so the germline J gene completes it.

Genomic DNA, averaging around 1,200 ng per sample, yielded TCR beta CDR3 via immunoSEQ. Using immunoSEQ multiplex PCR, the repertoire was profiled, and TCRdb retains in-frame clones only, with some absent. The ten top clones account for 4.2%, within a sample of roughly 30,000 clones. V gave up 7 bases and J gave up 9 bases; unmatched junction bases: 12. CDR3 length: 14 residues. Cervical HPV DNA detected by MY09/MY11 PCR, typed by dot-blot. Study-level results: Cases carried less TRBV6-7 than controls: roughly 0.12% versus 0.17%. Combining TCR richness with V gene abundances gave roughly 0.8 AUC.

The sequence derives from a woman aged 18 to 75 with a cervical HPV16 infection that either progressed to CIN3+ or cleared (not recorded which). The chain is built from TRBV12-3 or TRBV12-4 and TRBJ2-1; 7 positions agree with TRBD2. Sequenced sample: blood buffy coat. CDR3 DNA, as far as it was read: TGTGCCAGCATCGCAAAAGGCGGGAGCGGTGAG. This gives the protein CASIAKGGSGE. The complete CDR3 protein is CASIAKGGSGEQFF.